What follows describes a single T cell receptor (beta chain). Its cognate antigen is unknown. These data come from a study of cytomegalovirus exposure and HLA in healthy donors. PCR involved 60 Vbeta and 13 Jbeta primers. Generated by immunoSEQ multiplex PCR, the TCRdb table keeps only in-frame clones and is missing some. The sample has under 200,000 clones; 62% are singletons. Study-wide findings and caveats: Among the sequence variants, a highly shared cluster was likely an artifact of sequencing. Most TCR beta V segments were productive about 87% or about 30% of the time in an earlier analysis. Reportedly, cytomegalovirus status was diagnosed with high sensitivity and specificity. TCR beta sequences reportedly predicted most subjects' HLA-A and HLA-B alleles accurately.

Sequencing used PBMCs. The clonotype comes from a man aged 35 to 55 in good health and CMV-seronegative.

The CDR3 bases are TGTGCCAGCAGTGAAGCTAAGAACAGGGGGAGGACTGAAGCTTTCTTT. This encodes CASSEAKNRGRTEAFF. The chain employs TRBV6-1 and TRBJ1-1; 8 positions agree with TRBD1. The CDR3 is 16 residues long. Germline CDR1 and CDR2: MNHNS and SASEGT. V gave up 0 bases and J gave up 5 bases; unmatched junction bases: 8.